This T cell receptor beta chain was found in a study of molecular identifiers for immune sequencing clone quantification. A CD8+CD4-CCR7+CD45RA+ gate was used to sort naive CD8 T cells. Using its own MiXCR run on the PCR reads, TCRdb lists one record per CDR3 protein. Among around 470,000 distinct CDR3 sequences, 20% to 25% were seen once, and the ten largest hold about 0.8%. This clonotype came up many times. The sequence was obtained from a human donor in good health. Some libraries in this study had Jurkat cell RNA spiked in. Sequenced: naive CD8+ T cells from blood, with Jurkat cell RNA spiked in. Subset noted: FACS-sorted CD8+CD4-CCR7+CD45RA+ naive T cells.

The CDR3 protein is CASCLGHTGELFF. Written as DNA, the CDR3 is TGTGCCAGCTGCCTAGGACACACCGGGGAGCTGTTTTTT. The chain couples TRBV9 to TRBJ2-2; unclear D gene. V lost 7 bases, J lost 3 bases, and 10 bases lay in between. The CDR3 loop spans 13 amino acids. Germline CDR1 SGDLS, CDR2 YYNGEE.